This T cell receptor (beta chain) was observed in a study of cytotoxic CD8 clonotypes in ibrutinib-treated CLL. At the level of the study: Responses comprised about 25 partial and 2 complete; at median roughly 64 months, around 15 remained remitted and approximately twelve progressed. General observations from the study: Age-matched healthy donor levels were exceeded by baseline clonality, which tracked circulating CD8+ T-cell counts.

Worth noting for this clone: Its antigen is currently unknown.

Profiling relied on immunoSEQ multiplex PCR, and the TCRdb table lists in-frame clones only, not all of them. Of fewer than 150,000 clones in the sample, 80% to 85% were seen once. The V gene lost 3 bases and the J gene lost 0 bases, with 9 bases spanning the gap. The CDR3 extends over 15 amino acids. CDR1 SGHTA and CDR2 FQGNSA come from the germline V gene. The source material was PBMCs, sampled after 24 months of ibrutinib treatment. The chain combines TRBV7-2 with TRBJ2-1; D perhaps matches TRBD2 (5 bases). This TCR was recovered from a human donor with chronic lymphocytic leukemia. This chain's CDR3 is CASSLDSTSYNEQFF. The CDR3 DNA reads TGTGCCAGCAGCTTGGACTCAACCTCCTACAATGAGCAGTTCTTC.